The clone carrying this T cell receptor (beta chain) was seen a few times. Its antigen is not identified. Per germline, CDR1 SGDLS and CDR2 YYNGEE. Trimming at V came to 4 bases and at J to 2 bases, leaving 11 bases not matched to a gene. The CDR3 is made up of 17 amino acids. The sample is drawn from a study of beta chain features in type 1 diabetes. Study-level points and caveats: A potential PCR bias toward shorter templates would be equal in patient and control samples. Shortening that was moderate but significant affected the TCRB CDR3s of Type 1 diabetes patients in all four CD4+ subsets.

All of the isolated RNA was reverse transcribed, so expressed TCRB transcripts were sequenced. Profiling relied on immunoSEQ multiplex PCR, and the TCRdb table lists in-frame clones only, not all of them. This table has roughly 300,000 clones, 8% appearing once. This TCR was recovered from a woman aged 18-30 years in good health. Sequenced material: central memory CD4+ T cells from blood. This chain joins TRBV9 and TRBJ2-7, with 11 nucleotides matching TRBD1. The CDR3 DNA follows: TGTGCCAGCAGCCCAGGACAGGGGGCGCCCGGGACCTACGAGCAGTACTTC. It specifies CASSPGQGAPGTYEQYF.